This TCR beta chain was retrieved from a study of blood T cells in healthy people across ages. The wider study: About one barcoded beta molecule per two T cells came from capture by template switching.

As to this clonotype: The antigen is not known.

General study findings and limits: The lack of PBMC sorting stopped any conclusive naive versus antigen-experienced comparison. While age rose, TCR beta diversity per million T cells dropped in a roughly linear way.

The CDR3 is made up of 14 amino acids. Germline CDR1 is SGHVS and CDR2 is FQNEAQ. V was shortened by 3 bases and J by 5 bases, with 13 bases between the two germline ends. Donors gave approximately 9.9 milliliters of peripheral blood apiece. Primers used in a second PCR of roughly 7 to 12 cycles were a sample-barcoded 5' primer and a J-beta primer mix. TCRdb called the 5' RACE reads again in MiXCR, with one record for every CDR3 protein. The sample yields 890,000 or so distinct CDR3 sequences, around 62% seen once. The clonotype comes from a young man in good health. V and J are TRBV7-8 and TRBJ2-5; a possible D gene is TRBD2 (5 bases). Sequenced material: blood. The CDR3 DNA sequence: TGTGCCAGCAGCTTGTTACTGTGGGAGGAGACCCAGTACTTC. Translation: CASSLLLWEETQYF.